The 25 T cell receptor beta chains below all came from one sample that was sequenced in a study of OX40 agonist ivuxolimab in advanced cancers. Sequencing used immunoSEQ multiplex PCR; TCRdb keeps in-frame clones, though not all of them. The sample lists about 160,000 clones, 94% occurring once. The starting material was CD4+ or CD8+ T cells sorted from blood, obtained in a trial of the OX40 agonist ivuxolimab. Receptor source: an adult with an advanced solid tumor such as melanoma, head and neck, liver or kidney cancer.

This clone occurred once. J is TRBJ1-3 and V is TRBV6-5; D is unresolved. The germline gives CDR1 MNHEY, CDR2 SVGAGI. V was cut by 11 bases and J by 4 bases, with 6 bases left in between. This CDR3 comprises 10 residues. DNA for the CDR3: TGTGCCGCCGTGGGAAACACCATATATTTT. It encodes CAAVGNTIYF.

The rearrangement joins TRBV28 to TRBJ2-1; 12 positions match TRBD2. CDR3 length: 16 amino acids. The V segment lost 6 bases and the J segment 13 bases; nucleotides outside the gene matches: 16. CDR1 is MDHEN, CDR2 SYDVKM, per germline. The CDR3 DNA reads as TGTGCCAGCAGGAAACGGACTGGACTAGCGGGACTGGAACAGTTCTTC. It specifies CASRKRTGLAGLEQFF.

This chain joins TRBV7-3 and TRBJ2-1, with D unresolved. With 2 bases removed from V and 5 bases from J, the gap between germline ends came to 22 bases. Germline CDR1 reads SGHTA; CDR2 reads FQGTGA. This CDR3 has 18 residues. Here the CDR3 DNA reads TGTGCCAGCAGCTTAGCTGGTCCCAGGCTCTCCCCCCACAATGAGCAGTTCTTC. Translated, it gives CASSLAGPRLSPHNEQFF.

The chain joins TRBV5-1 to TRBJ2-7; 7 bases are shared with TRBD2. The ends lost 2 bases at V and 2 bases at J; junction bases unmatched: 7. CDR1 SGHRS and CDR2 YFSETQ come from the germline V gene. The CDR3 sequence is 15 residues long. The CDR3 DNA sequence: TGCGCCAGCAGCTTTACGGCGGGGGAACCCTACGAGCAGTACTTC. Encoded protein: CASSFTAGEPYEQYF.

The chain is built from TRBV28 and TRBJ1-5; unclear D gene. The CDR3 covers 14 residues. Germline lookup yields CDR1 MDHEN and CDR2 SYDVKM. Trimming took off 8 bases at V and 11 bases at J, with 22 bases between the two ends. The CDR3 loop reads CASGPLGNNRAQHF. The DNA of the CDR3 is TGTGCCAGCGGACCACTGGGGAACAATCGGGCCCAGCATTTT.

This clone was picked up one time. The genes are TRBV5-1 and TRBJ2-1; TRBD2 matches 14 bases. CDR1 and CDR2 from the germline V gene are SGHRS and YFSETQ. This CDR3 is built from 17 residues. The V segment lost 9 bases and the J segment 4 bases; nucleotides outside the gene matches: 12. The chain's CDR3 is CATKRLAGGEGYNEQFF. CDR3 nucleotides: TGCGCCACCAAGAGACTAGCGGGAGGGGAGGGGTACAATGAGCAGTTCTTC.

V and J are TRBV9 and TRBJ2-2; D unclear. Germline V CDR1 and CDR2: SGDLS, YYNGEE. The CDR3 covers 15 residues. The ends were cut back, 0 bases at V and 5 bases at J, with 11 bases in the middle. CDR3 loop: CASSVGSLETGELFF. The CDR3 DNA reads as TGTGCCAGCAGCGTAGGGAGCCTCGAGACCGGGGAGCTGTTTTTT.

Regarding this clone: At one of its ends the junction is not consistent with the germline gene, which may arise from a read error. The J gene is TRBJ2-7, the V gene TRBV4-2; 9 nucleotides align to TRBD2. Germline V gene lookup returns CDR1 LGHNA and CDR2 YNFKEQ. This CDR3 comprises 15 residues. The CDR3 loop is CASSQDEGLARQTLF. CDR3 in DNA: TGTGCCAGCAGCCAAGATGAGGGACTAGCCCGACAAACTTTGTTC.

V is TRBV10-3 and J is TRBJ1-2; D is ambiguous. The CDR3 length is 13 residues. V lost 3 bases, J lost 8 bases, and 13 bases lay in between. The germline V gene has CDR1 ENHRY and CDR2 SYGVKD. This chain's CDR3 is CAISEIEAGGYTF. DNA for the CDR3: TGTGCCATCAGTGAAATTGAGGCAGGAGGCTACACCTTC.

The chain couples TRBV5-1 to TRBJ1-3; tentatively, D is TRBD1 (5 bases). The CDR3 runs 15 residues. V was pared by 0 bases and J by 4 bases, with 11 bases between. Germline V lookup: CDR1 SGHRS, CDR2 YFSETQ. DNA of the CDR3: TGCGCCAGCAGCTTGGTTGCAGGGTTAGGAAACACCATATATTTT. Its translation is CASSLVAGLGNTIYF.

The count of this clone is one. This specimen includes other DNA sequences encoding the same CDR3. The chain couples TRBV29-1 to TRBJ2-2; no definite D call. The CDR3 has 14 amino acids. CDR1 is SQVTM, CDR2 ANQGSEA, per germline. Trimming took off 2 bases at V and 2 bases at J, with 9 bases between the two ends. As DNA, the CDR3 is TGCAGCGTTGAAAAACAGCTAAACACCGGGGAGCTGTTTTTT. Amino acid sequence: CSVEKQLNTGELFF.

The chain has TRBV2 and TRBJ2-5, with 9 positions matching TRBD1. V shed 5 bases, J shed 5 bases, and the junction held 3 bases outside the gene matches. The CDR3 length is 13 residues. Germline loops: CDR1 SNHLY, CDR2 FYNNEI. CDR3 in amino acids: CASSTGGRETQYF. CDR3 nucleotide sequence: TGTGCCAGCAGTACAGGGGGCCGGGAGACCCAGTACTTC. The variable domain in full, with the rest retrieved from reference TRBV2 and TRBJ2-5, is EPEVTQTPSHQVTQMGQEVILRCVPISNHLYFYWYRQILGQKVEFLVSFYNNEISEKSEIFDDQFSVERPDGSNFTLKIRSTKLEDSAMYFCASSTGGRETQYFGPGTRLLVL.

The chain employs TRBV19 and TRBJ1-5; 7 bases line up with TRBD1. CDR1 and CDR2 from the germline V gene are LNHDA and SQIVND (reference sequence). The length of the CDR3 is 14 residues. V was clipped by 5 bases and J by 7 bases; unmatched bases: 8. The CDR3 DNA reads TGTGCCAGTAGTGCCTCAGGGGGTGGACAGCCCCAGCATTTT. Protein sequence: CASSASGGGQPQHF.

The rearrangement links TRBV19 to TRBJ1-2, with D hard to call. Per germline, CDR1 LNHDA and CDR2 SQIVND (reference sequence). The CDR3 length is 13 residues. Trimming left V 5 bases short and J 2 bases short, with 9 bases between. The DNA for the CDR3 is TGTGCCAGTAGTGGGGAACCGAACTATGGCTACACCTTC. It specifies CASSGEPNYGYTF.

This chain joins TRBV19 and TRBJ1-3; D gene ambiguous. Germline V gene data show CDR1 as LNHDA and CDR2 as SQIVND (reference sequence). With 3 bases removed from V and 0 bases from J, the gap between germline ends came to 12 bases. The CDR3 totals 16 residues. CDR3 DNA: TGTGCCAGTAGTATCTCCGGACCTAGCTCTGGAAACACCATATATTTT. Translating gives CASSISGPSSGNTIYF.

This chain links TRBV7-7 with TRBJ2-1; either TRBD1 or TRBD2 may supply D (5 bases each). Germline V gene data show CDR1 as SSHAT and CDR2 as FNYEAQ (reference sequence). Trimming cost V 5 bases and J 8 bases, with 13 bases left between them. CDR3 length: 13 residues. The CDR3 DNA sequence: TGTGCCAGCAGCCTCGGAGGCAGGGATGAGCAGTTCTTC. Its protein is CASSLGGRDEQFF.

V usage is TRBV7-2 and J usage is TRBJ2-1; 8 nucleotides line up with TRBD1. With 4 bases clipped from V and 7 bases from J, the junction kept 6 bases outside the gene matches. The CDR3 consists of 14 residues. Germline CDR1 SGHTA, CDR2 FQGNSA. The CDR3 is CASSSDRARNEQFF. DNA for the CDR3: TGTGCCAGCAGCTCGGACAGGGCTCGGAATGAGCAGTTCTTC.

This clone appeared once. CDR3 nucleotides: TGTGCCAGCTCACCAAACTTCGGGACAGGGCGCCTTAACTATGGCTACACCTTC. It is translated as CASSPNFGTGRLNYGYTF. The chain uses TRBV18 and TRBJ1-2, with 9 bases that match TRBD1. Unmatched junction bases numbered 11, after V lost 2 bases and J lost 1 base. Looked up from germline, CDR1 is KGHSH and CDR2 is LQKENI. The CDR3 runs to 18 residues.

The chain employs TRBV21-1 and TRBJ2-7; the table's D gene call, TRBD1, was not cross checked with the DNA. TRBV21-1 is a known pseudogene. This CDR3 has 20 residues. CDR3 amino acids: CASSPRRQGAKGVKSYEQYF. The CDR3 region has the DNA TGTGCCAGCAGCCCGCGGAGACAGGGGGCGAAAGGGGTAAAGTCCTACGAGCAGTACTTC.

The chain is built from TRBV2 and TRBJ2-7; D is unclear. CDR3 length: 10 residues. V was trimmed by 6 bases and J by 3 bases, leaving 3 bases between them. Germline CDR1 reads SNHLY; CDR2 reads FYNNEI. In DNA form, the CDR3 reads TGTGCCAGCAGCGGCTACGAGCAGTACTTC. The encoded protein is CASSGYEQYF.

The gene calls are TRBV10-3 and TRBJ1-5; D unresolved. The germline CDR1 and CDR2 sequences are ENHRY and SYGVKD. The V and J ends lost 6 bases and 1 base respectively, with 10 bases between them. The CDR3 is made up of 14 amino acids. The CDR3 here is CAIRADLSNQPQHF. The CDR3 DNA reads as TGTGCCATCAGGGCCGATTTGAGCAATCAGCCCCAGCATTTT.

The V and J genes are TRBV20-1 and TRBJ2-5; no clear D. The CDR3 totals 11 residues. Germline assignment: CDR1 DFQATT and CDR2 SNEGSKA (reference sequence). V lost 2 bases and J lost 6, with 7 bases in between. CDR3 nucleotide sequence: TGCAGTGCTAGACCTGCCCAGACCCAGTACTTC. Amino acid sequence: CSARPAQTQYF.

Note on this clone: The junction and the germline gene differ at one end; a read error may be behind it. The chain joins TRBV5-1 to TRBJ2-7, with TRBD2 identical over 16 bases. Germline V gene sequence: CDR1 SGHRS, CDR2 YFSETQ. The CDR3 runs to 16 residues. In nucleotides, the CDR3 is TGCGCCGGCAGCCACGGGACTAGCGGGAGGGCGGACGAGCAGTACTTC. Residues: CAGSHGTSGRADEQYF.

The chain is built from TRBV6-5 and TRBJ2-7; D unresolved. The germline gives CDR1 MNHEY, CDR2 SVGAGI. This CDR3 has 10 residues. V lost 6 bases, J lost 3 bases, and 3 bases lay in between. The CDR3 DNA reads as TGTGCCAGCAGCCACTACGAGCAGTACTTC. This sequence encodes CASSHYEQYF.

This chain joins TRBV28 and TRBJ2-5, with D tentatively TRBD1 (5 bases). Germline CDR1 is MDHEN and CDR2 is SYDVKM. The V and J ends lost 7 bases and 5 bases respectively, with 17 bases between them. The CDR3 extends over 14 amino acids. This chain's CDR3 is CASNPQGKRETQYF. CDR3 bases: TGTGCCAGCAACCCCCAGGGTAAACGGGAGACCCAGTACTTC.